The rows below give T cell receptor beta chains drawn from one sample of a study of cytomegalovirus exposure and HLA in healthy donors. Method: immunoSEQ multiplex PCR; TCRdb's copy keeps in-frame clones and lacks some. The sample gives some 160,000 clones, roughly 76% of which show up once; approximately 2.4% is in the top ten. The sequenced material came from PBMCs. These receptors originate from a male donor in good health and CMV-seronegative. CDR3s include the opening cysteine and the closing phenylalanine or tryptophan. Each record gives: D gene, J gene, clone size, V gene, CDR3 protein, CDR3 DNA. A D gene is named only where the DNA matches it firmly. Size is omitted from some rows. Given values are once, few, many or a class for expanded clones.

.	TRBJ1-3	once	TRBV9	CASSVGIRSSGNTIYF	TGTGCCAGCAGCGTAGGTATCCGGAGCTCTGGAAACACCATATATTTT
TRBD2	TRBJ2-5	.	TRBV19	CASSPGLAGPFQETQYF	TGTGCCAGTAGTCCCGGACTAGCGGGTCCCTTCCAAGAGACCCAGTACTTC
.	TRBJ2-5	few	TRBV4-1	CASSHPGDETQYF	TGCGCCAGCAGCCATCCGGGGGATGAGACCCAGTACTTC
TRBD1	TRBJ2-2	.	TRBV6-1	CASRPQGALAGELFF	TGTGCCAGCAGACCCCAGGGGGCGCTAGCCGGGGAGCTGTTTTTT
TRBD1	TRBJ2-7	.	TRBV5-5	CASSLWTGPYEQYF	TGTGCCAGCAGCCTTTGGACAGGACCCTACGAGCAGTACTTC
TRBD1	TRBJ1-2	.	TRBV27	CASSHTGAGGYTF	TGTGCCAGCAGTCATACAGGGGCGGGAGGCTACACCTTC
.	TRBJ2-1	.	TRBV25-1	CASSAYGTYNEQFF	TGTGCCAGCAGCGCATACGGGACATACAATGAGCAGTTCTTC
.	TRBJ1-2	few	TRBV10-2	CASSEFTETYGYTF	TGCGCCAGCAGTGAGTTTACAGAGACCTATGGCTACACCTTC
.	TRBJ1-2	.	TRBV6-5	CASSSSRGAYGYTF	.
TRBD1	TRBJ1-4	.	TRBV19	CASSIGTGESEKLFF	TGTGCCAGTAGTATCGGGACAGGGGAATCTGAAAAACTGTTTTTT
TRBD2	TRBJ2-3	few	TRBV5-1	CASSLEGGLAGSTDTQYF	TGCGCCAGCAGCTTGGAGGGTGGACTAGCGGGTTCCACAGATACGCAGTATTTT
.	TRBJ1-2	.	TRBV2	CASSASGRYGYTF	TGTGCCAGCAGTGCCTCAGGGCGCTATGGCTACACCTTC
TRBD1	TRBJ1-2	.	TRBV5-1	CASSPRQGNYGYTF	TGCGCCAGCAGCCCCCGACAGGGTAACTATGGCTACACCTTC
.	TRBJ1-4	.	TRBV18	CASSPPTGRDTSEKLFF	TGTGCCAGCTCACCACCGACTGGTAGGGACACCAGTGAAAAACTGTTTTTT
TRBD1	TRBJ1-2	.	TRBV30	CAWSWGQGYGYTF	TGTGCCTGGAGTTGGGGACAGGGCTATGGCTACACCTTC
TRBD1	TRBJ1-1	few	TRBV4-1	CASSQVWGQSFGTEAFF	TGCGCCAGCAGCCAAGTTTGGGGACAGTCATTCGGTACTGAAGCTTTCTTT
TRBD2	TRBJ2-2	.	TRBV5-1	CASSPRERGLRSGAGELFF	TGCGCCAGCAGCCCCCGGGAGCGGGGCCTCCGAAGCGGAGCCGGGGAGCTGTTTTTT
TRBD1	TRBJ2-7	.	TRBV5-4	CASSLTGTGMQYEQYF	TGTGCCAGCAGCCTGACCGGGACAGGGATGCAGTACGAGCAGTACTTC
TRBD1	TRBJ1-2	few	TRBV4-3	CASSQVRTGGSYGYTF	TGCGCCAGCAGCCAAGTTCGGACAGGGGGGAGTTATGGCTACACCTTC
.	TRBJ1-2	.	TRBV25-1	CASSPPRDYGYTF	TGTGCCAGCAGCCCCCCCCGGGACTATGGCTACACCTTC
TRBD1	TRBJ2-2	.	TRBV7-8	CASSLGTGGLPGELFF	TGTGCCAGCAGCTTAGGGACAGGGGGCCTTCCCGGGGAGCTGTTTTTT
.	TRBJ2-3	.	TRBV6-5	CASSYSTGDTQYF	TGTGCCAGCAGTTACTCGACTGGGGATACGCAGTATTTT
TRBD1	TRBJ1-5	.	TRBV30	CAWSVLSPGQGFNQPQHF	TGTGCCTGGAGTGTACTTTCCCCGGGACAGGGTTTCAATCAGCCCCAGCATTTT
.	TRBJ2-7	.	TRBV14	CASSSRGFAYEQYF	TGTGCCAGCAGCTCCCGGGGATTCGCCTACGAGCAGTACTTC
.	TRBJ2-5	.	TRBV30	CAWSGSGRRQETQYF	TGTGCCTGGAGCGGCTCTGGAAGGAGGCAAGAGACCCAGTACTTC
.	TRBJ1-2	.	TRBV29-1	CSVDGGTYYGYTF	TGCAGCGTTGATGGGGGGACCTACTATGGCTACACCTTC
.	TRBJ2-3	.	TRBV6-6	CASSSSSDTQYF	TGTGCCAGCAGTTCCAGTTCAGATACGCAGTATTTT
.	TRBJ1-1	few	TRBV6-1	CASSGTVRKNEQNTEAFF	TGTGCCAGCAGTGGGACAGTGCGGAAGAACGAACAGAACACTGAAGCTTTCTTT
.	TRBJ2-7	.	TRBV14	CASSPDTVGGREYF	TGTGCCAGCAGCCCAGATACTGTCGGGGGACGCGAGTACTTC
TRBD1	TRBJ2-2	.	TRBV4-1	CASSQATGGGTGRTGELFF	TGCGCCAGCAGCCAAGCGACAGGGGGCGGTACGGGTCGGACCGGGGAGCTGTTTTTT
TRBD1	TRBJ1-2	.	TRBV25-1	CASREGGRLGYTF	TGTGCCAGCAGAGAAGGGGGCAGGCTTGGCTACACCTTC
TRBD2	TRBJ2-3	.	TRBV10-3	CAIRPSSGPTDTQYF	TGTGCCATCAGGCCATCTAGCGGACCCACAGATACGCAGTATTTT
TRBD2	TRBJ2-7	.	TRBV30	CASRLAGYEQYF	TGTGCCTCCCGACTAGCGGGCTACGAGCAGTACTTC
.	TRBJ1-5	few	TRBV19	CATARGGRNQPQHF	TGTGCCACCGCCCGGGGAGGTCGCAATCAGCCCCAGCATTTT
.	TRBJ2-5	.	TRBV11-2	CASRSVPKETQYF	TGTGCCAGCAGGTCCGTGCCTAAAGAGACCCAGTACTTC
.	TRBJ1-4	.	TRBV15	CATSRDLVSGSPNEKLFF	TGTGCCACCAGCAGAGATCTCGTCTCCGGGAGCCCTAATGAAAAACTGTTTTTT
.	TRBJ1-5	.	TRBV19	CASKAGFQPQHF	TGTGCCAGTAAGGCAGGGTTCCAGCCCCAGCATTTT
.	TRBJ1-1	few	TRBV5-1	CASSFSLNTEAFF	TGCGCCAGCAGCTTCAGTCTGAACACTGAAGCTTTCTTT
TRBD1	TRBJ2-1	few	TRBV7-2	CASSLVPGQGNEQFF	TGTGCCAGCAGCCTCGTCCCGGGACAGGGGAATGAGCAGTTCTTC
.	TRBJ1-2	.	TRBV21-1	CASSKDTSNYGYTF	TGTGCCAGCTCCAAGGACACATCTAACTATGGCTACACCTTC
.	TRBJ1-1	.	TRBV6-1	CASSRGSNMNTEAFF	TGTGCCAGCAGTCGAGGGAGTAACATGAACACTGAAGCTTTCTTT
TRBD2	TRBJ2-2	.	TRBV5-6	CASSPGTSGMNTGELFF	TGTGCCAGCAGCCCGGGGACTAGCGGAATGAACACCGGGGAGCTGTTTTTT
TRBD1	TRBJ2-3	.	TRBV30	CAWTGDRGPDTQYF	TGTGCCTGGACGGGGGACAGGGGCCCAGATACGCAGTATTTT
.	TRBJ2-2	.	TRBV11-2	CASSSVRVGELFF	TGTGCCAGCAGCTCGGTTCGGGTCGGGGAGCTGTTTTTT
TRBD2	TRBJ2-1	.	TRBV7-2	CASSLVSGGADEQFF	TGTGCCAGCAGCTTAGTTAGCGGGGGGGCCGATGAGCAGTTCTTC
.	TRBJ1-5	.	TRBV6-5	CASSHGGYSNQPQHF	TGTGCCAGCAGCCACGGGGGATATAGCAATCAGCCCCAGCATTTT
TRBD1	TRBJ1-1	.	TRBV6-5	CASRKGGAVGAFF	TGTGCCAGCAGAAAAGGGGGCGCCGTGGGCGCTTTCTTT
.	TRBJ1-2	.	TRBV6-1	CASSETGTNYGYTF	TGTGCCAGCAGTGAAACCGGGACTAACTATGGCTACACCTTC
.	TRBJ1-6	once	TRBV10-3	CAISASREGVNSPLHF	TGTGCCATCAGTGCATCCAGGGAGGGGGTGAATTCACCCCTCCACTTT
.	TRBJ1-2	.	TRBV19	CASSIVAGATKGYTF	TGTGCCAGTAGTATAGTGGCGGGGGCAACGAAGGGCTACACCTTC
TRBD2	TRBJ2-5	.	TRBV15	CATSRGTTTWETQYF	TGTGCCACCAGCCGAGGGACTACTACGTGGGAGACCCAGTACTTC
.	TRBJ1-3	.	TRBV6-1	CASTYGRKGNTIYF	TGTGCCAGCACCTACGGGAGGAAAGGAAACACCATATATTTT
TRBD1	TRBJ2-6	.	TRBV4-2	CASSPVGRQGQTGANVLTF	TGTGCCAGCAGCCCCGTTGGACGACAGGGGCAAACTGGGGCCAACGTCCTGACTTTC
.	TRBJ2-5	once	TRBV5-4	CASSAGLNQETQYF	TGTGCCAGCAGCGCCGGACTAAACCAAGAGACCCAGTACTTC
.	TRBJ1-2	.	TRBV14	CASSRVSGVGYTF	TGTGCCAGCAGCCGGGTCTCGGGGGTAGGCTACACCTTC
TRBD1	TRBJ2-2	.	TRBV9	CASSVGDRARELFF	TGTGCCAGCAGCGTAGGGGACAGGGCCAGGGAGCTGTTTTTT
TRBD2	TRBJ2-5	.	TRBV27	CASSSWTSSQETQYF	TGTGCCAGCAGTTCGTGGACTAGCTCACAAGAGACCCAGTACTTC
TRBD1	TRBJ2-7	few	TRBV28	CASSPGQGPYEQYF	TGTGCCAGCAGCCCGGGACAGGGTCCCTACGAGCAGTACTTC
.	TRBJ1-2	.	TRBV7-9	CASSLEQNYGYTF	TGTGCCAGCAGCTTAGAACAGAACTATGGCTACACCTTC
TRBD1	TRBJ2-7	.	TRBV19	CASSRGDRNMDEQYF	TGTGCCAGTAGTAGGGGGGACAGGAACATGGACGAGCAGTACTTC